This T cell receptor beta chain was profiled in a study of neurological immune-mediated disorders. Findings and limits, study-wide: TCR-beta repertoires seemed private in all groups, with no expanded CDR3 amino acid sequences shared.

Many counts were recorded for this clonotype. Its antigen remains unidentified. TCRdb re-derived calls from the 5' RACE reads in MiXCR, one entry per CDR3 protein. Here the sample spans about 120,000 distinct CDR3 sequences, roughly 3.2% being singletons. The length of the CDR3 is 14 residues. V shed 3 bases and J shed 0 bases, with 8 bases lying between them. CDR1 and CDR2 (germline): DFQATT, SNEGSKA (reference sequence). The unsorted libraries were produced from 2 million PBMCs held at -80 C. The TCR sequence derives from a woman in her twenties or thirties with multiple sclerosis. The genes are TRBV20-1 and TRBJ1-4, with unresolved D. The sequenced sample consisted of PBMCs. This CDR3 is CSASLGATNEKLFF. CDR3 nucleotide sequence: TGCAGTGCTAGCCTCGGCGCAACTAATGAAAAACTGTTTTTT.